Presented here are 21 T cell receptor beta chains from one specimen sequenced in a study of blood T cell repertoires in COVID-19. Clones were read by immunoSEQ multiplex PCR, and TCRdb kept only the in-frame ones, dropping some. The sample has roughly 180,000 clones; about 85% are singletons. The sequenced sample consisted of peripheral blood. The source is a man aged 55 to 70 who had recovered from COVID-19.

The CDR3: CASRPTGIYEAFF. The CDR3 nucleotides are TGTGCCAGCAGGCCCACAGGGATTTATGAAGCTTTCTTT. The V gene is TRBV12-3 or TRBV12-4, the J gene TRBJ1-1, with a weak D call TRBD1 (6 bases). Trimming removed 6 bases from V and 7 bases from J, with 15 bases in between. The CDR3 spans 13 residues.

On this clone itself: The identical CDR3 is also encoded by other nucleotide sequences in the sample. V gene TRBV2 combines with J gene TRBJ2-7; D is perhaps TRBD1 (5 bases). The CDR3 covers 11 residues. Trimming took off 8 bases at V and 1 base at J, with 6 bases between the two ends. CDR1 and CDR2 from the germline V gene are SNHLY and FYNNEI. As DNA, the CDR3 is TGTGCCAGCCGACAGTCCTACGAGCAGTACTTC. It codes for CASRQSYEQYF. Combining the CDR3 with reference TRBV2 and TRBJ2-7 gives the whole variable domain EPEVTQTPSHQVTQMGQEVILRCVPISNHLYFYWYRQILGQKVEFLVSFYNNEISEKSEIFDDQFSVERPDGSNFTLKIRSTKLEDSAMYFCASRQSYEQYFGPGTRLTVT.

The chain links TRBV6-5 to TRBJ2-5; D is unclear. V gave up 0 bases and J gave up 2 bases, with 7 bases separating them. The CDR3 runs to 14 residues. Germline CDR1 and CDR2: MNHEY and SVGAGI. In DNA form, the CDR3 reads TGTGCCAGCAGTTACTCGACGGGTCAAGAGACCCAGTACTTC. This gives the protein CASSYSTGQETQYF.

The chain recombines TRBV6-5 with TRBJ1-6, with D possibly TRBD1 on 6 matching bases. CDR1 is MNHEY, CDR2 SVGAGI, per germline. This CDR3 region has 14 residues. V was pared by 6 bases and J by 4 bases, with 10 bases between. The DNA for the CDR3 is TGTGCCAGCAGACCCACAGGGTATAATTCACCCCTCCACTTT. Protein sequence: CASRPTGYNSPLHF.

V and J are TRBV30 and TRBJ1-6; D perhaps matches TRBD1 (5 bases). V shed 5 bases and J shed 7 bases, with 15 bases lying between them. CDR1 and CDR2 from the germline V gene are GTSNPN and SVGIG (reference sequence). The CDR3 contains 14 residues. The chain's CDR3 is CAWSEGADNSPLHF. As DNA, the CDR3 is TGTGCCTGGTCCGAAGGGGCAGACAATTCACCCCTCCACTTT. Filled out from reference TRBV30 and TRBJ1-6, the complete variable domain reads SQTIHQWPATLVQPVGSPLSLECTVEGTSNPNLYWYRQAAGRGLQLLFYSVGIGQISSEVPQNLSASRPQDRQFILSSKKLLLSDSGFYLCAWSEGADNSPLHFGNGTRLTVT.

This clone appeared a single time. This rearrangement joins TRBV19 to TRBJ2-2; D unclear. This CDR3 spans 14 amino acids. CDR1 is LNHDA, CDR2 SQIVND, per germline (reference sequence). The germline V and J ends were trimmed by 7 bases and 2 bases, with 11 bases remaining between them. The CDR3 is CASMGRTNTGELFF. The CDR3 nucleotides read TGTGCCAGTATGGGCCGAACAAACACCGGGGAGCTGTTTTTT.

The V call is TRBV27, the J call TRBJ1-1, with a possible D match to TRBD1 (5 bases). V lost 6 bases, J lost 3 bases, and 17 bases lay in between. Germline V CDR1 and CDR2: MNHEY, SMNVEV (reference sequence). The CDR3 runs to 15 residues. CDR3 bases: TGTGCCAGCAGATCCGCCCAGGGAGGGTACACTGAAGCTTTCTTT. Encoded protein: CASRSAQGGYTEAFF.

The chain employs TRBV5-1 and TRBJ2-7; D uncertain. The CDR3 has 14 amino acids. Germline V gene data show CDR1 as SGHRS and CDR2 as YFSETQ. The ends were cut back, 0 bases at V and 0 bases at J, with 7 bases in the middle. CDR3 sequence: CASSLDLSSYEQYF. The CDR3 nucleotides read TGCGCCAGCAGCTTGGATCTTAGCTCCTACGAGCAGTACTTC.

The J gene is TRBJ1-1, the V gene TRBV12-5; D is ambiguous. The V and J ends lost 7 bases and 1 base respectively, with 13 bases between them. Germline CDR1 and CDR2: LGHNT and FRNRAP. The CDR3 is 14 amino acids. CDR3 region: CASDLPPPNTEAFF. For the CDR3, the DNA is TGTGCTAGTGACTTGCCCCCACCGAACACTGAAGCTTTCTTT.

This chain connects TRBV6-5 to TRBJ2-3; D call uncertain. Looked up from germline, CDR1 is MNHEY and CDR2 is SVGAGI. The V end was cut by 6 bases, the J end by 5 bases, with 12 bases between. The CDR3 sequence is 13 residues long. CDR3 sequence (DNA): TGTGCCAGCAGCCTCCTCCGCGGAGATACGCAGTATTTT. This encodes CASSLLRGDTQYF.

This chain links TRBV18 with TRBJ2-5; no definite D call. The germline V gene has CDR1 KGHSH and CDR2 LQKENI. V was trimmed by 3 bases and J by 2 bases, leaving 7 bases between them. The CDR3 length is 13 residues. In nucleotides, the CDR3 is TGTGCCAGCTCACCCCGGGTTCAAGAGACCCAGTACTTC. It is translated as CASSPRVQETQYF.

V and J are TRBV19 and TRBJ2-2; TRBD1 is a possible D gene (7 bases). The V gene lost 7 bases and the J gene lost 5 bases, with 14 bases spanning the gap. The CDR3 runs 14 residues. The V gene's germline CDR1 is LNHDA and CDR2 SQIVND (reference sequence). The CDR3 protein is CASMGGQLTGELFF. The CDR3 nucleotides read TGTGCCAGTATGGGGGGACAGCTAACCGGGGAGCTGTTTTTT.

This chain joins TRBV7-9 and TRBJ2-7, with 8 bases identical to TRBD1. Trimming cost V 5 bases and J 3 bases; bases outside gene matches: 9. Germline CDR1 and CDR2: SEHNR and FQNEAQ (reference sequence). The CDR3 is 15 amino acids. This CDR3 is CASSRTGSALYEQYF. CDR3 nucleotides: TGTGCCAGCAGCCGGACAGGGTCGGCTCTCTACGAGCAGTACTTC.

This chain connects TRBV9 to TRBJ2-7; D gene uncertain. V was cut by 0 bases and J by 3 bases, with 13 bases left in between. This CDR3 spans 15 amino acids. Germline values: CDR1 SGDLS, CDR2 YYNGEE. CDR3 amino acids: CASSVGWAKHYEQYF. CDR3 bases: TGTGCCAGCAGCGTAGGGTGGGCTAAACACTACGAGCAGTACTTC.

The rearrangement uses TRBV7-9 and TRBJ2-1; 9 positions agree with TRBD1. Germline values: CDR1 SEHNR, CDR2 FQNEAQ (reference sequence). The V and J ends lost 8 bases and 6 bases, in that order; junction bases with no gene match: 5. This CDR3 contains 13 residues. The CDR3 is CASDRGVRNEQFF. CDR3 sequence (DNA): TGTGCCAGCGACAGGGGGGTTCGCAATGAGCAGTTCTTC.

V and J are TRBV7-6 and TRBJ2-7; 8 bases align to TRBD2. After removal of 1 base from V and 2 bases from J, the junction contained 7 bases not matched to a gene. CDR1 is SGHVS and CDR2 is FNYEAQ in the germline V gene. The CDR3 has 16 amino acids. The CDR3 loop reads CASSLGGRGAPYEQYF. CDR3 coding DNA: TGTGCCAGCAGCTTAGGAGGGCGGGGGGCCCCCTACGAGCAGTACTTC.

This sequence joins TRBV19 and TRBJ2-2; 8 bases are shared with TRBD1. Germline CDR1 and CDR2: LNHDA and SQIVND (reference sequence). Germline trimming cut 7 bases from V and 1 base from J; bases unmatched to any gene: 2. CDR3 length equals 14 residues. The CDR3 region has the DNA TGTGCCAGTATAGGGACAGGGAACACCGGGGAGCTGTTTTTT. Protein sequence: CASIGTGNTGELFF. Filled out from reference TRBV19 and TRBJ2-2, the complete variable domain reads DGGITQSPKYLFRKEGQNVTLSCEQNLNHDAMYWYRQDPGQGLRLIYYSQIVNDFQKGDIAEGYSVSREKKESFPLTVTSAQKNPTAFYLCASIGTGNTGELFFGEGSRLTVL.

The rearrangement uses TRBV7-2 and TRBJ2-7, with D possibly TRBD2 on 5 matching bases. Germline V gives CDR1 SGHTA, CDR2 FQGNSA. V dropped 3 bases and J dropped 6 bases, with 15 bases sitting between them. The CDR3 spans 14 residues. CDR3 protein: CASSLDLGYPEQYF. In nucleotides, the CDR3 is TGTGCCAGCAGCTTGGACTTGGGCTACCCCGAGCAGTACTTC.

The chain links TRBV29-1 to TRBJ1-1, with a possible D match to TRBD1 (6 bases). CDR1 and CDR2 (germline): SQVTM, ANQGSEA. The germline V and J ends were trimmed by 4 bases and 4 bases, with 13 bases remaining between them. The CDR3 length is 13 residues. In nucleotides, the CDR3 is TGCAGCGTTGTCAGGGGTCTGGGCACTGAAGCTTTCTTT. It is translated as CSVVRGLGTEAFF.

This chain joins TRBV18 and TRBJ1-1, with 10 positions matching TRBD1. V gave up 1 base and J gave up 4 bases; unmatched junction bases: 3. The CDR3 totals 15 residues. Germline CDR1 reads KGHSH; CDR2 reads LQKENI. The DNA for the CDR3 is TGTGCCAGCTCACCACGTGGGGACAGGGGCACTGAAGCTTTCTTT. This codes for CASSPRGDRGTEAFF.

This clone was detected only a few times. The chain carries TRBV7-2 and TRBJ2-2, with D uncertain. The CDR3 spans 15 residues. Trimming cost V 1 base and J 1 base, with 7 bases left between them. Per germline, CDR1 SGHTA and CDR2 FQGNSA. The CDR3 region has the DNA TGTGCCAGCAGCTTAGTATCAGGGAACACCGGGGAGCTGTTTTTT. It translates to CASSLVSGNTGELFF.